This T cell receptor beta chain was captured by sequencing in a study of blood T cell repertoires in COVID-19. Method: immunoSEQ multiplex PCR; TCRdb's copy keeps in-frame clones and lacks some. This table has approximately 220,000 clones, approximately 80% appearing once. V lost 5 bases and J lost 4, with 14 bases in between. Germline V gene data show CDR1 as GTSNPN and CDR2 as SVGIG (reference sequence). This CDR3 region has 13 residues. This chain joins TRBV30 and TRBJ1-2, with TRBD1 as a possible D gene (6 bases). The TCR was taken from a woman aged 80 or over with acute or convalescent COVID-19. Material: peripheral blood. CDR3 sequence: CAWLGQRVYGYTF. CDR3 DNA sequence: TGTGCCTGGCTTGGACAGCGTGTCTATGGCTACACCTTC.